A single count supports the clone carrying this T cell receptor beta chain. Antigen unknown. These data originate in a study of cytomegalovirus exposure and HLA in healthy donors. General study points: While the bulk of TCR sequences proved rare, some public TCRs turned up in many donors.

Researchers ran the PCR with 60 Vbeta and 13 Jbeta primers. Here immunoSEQ multiplex PCR was the method, and the copy in TCRdb shows in-frame clones only, minus some. The repertoire consists of roughly 190,000 clones, with just under 75% occurring once and the leading ten covering more than 4.5%. Between the trimmed V and J ends, which lost 3 bases and 4 bases, there was a span of 13 bases. The CDR3 extends over 14 amino acids. Germline CDR1 and CDR2: GTSNPN and SVGIG (reference sequence). The specimen sequenced was PBMCs. The sequence derives from a man aged 25 to 40 in good health and CMV-seropositive. The V gene is TRBV30, the J gene TRBJ1-5, with a weak D call TRBD1 (6 bases). CDR3 DNA sequence: TGTGCCTGGAGAGAGGGGGGGAAAAATCAGCCCCAGCATTTT. Protein product: CAWREGGKNQPQHF.